This TCR beta chain was captured in a study of OX40 agonist ivuxolimab in advanced cancers. Sequencing used immunoSEQ multiplex PCR; TCRdb keeps in-frame clones, though not all of them. The sample has about 64,000 clones; about 87% are singletons. The germline gives CDR1 MDHEN, CDR2 SYDVKM. The CDR3 sequence is 15 residues long. The V segment lost 7 bases and the J segment 2 bases; nucleotides outside the gene matches: 10. This chain links TRBV28 with TRBJ2-5; 7 bases fit TRBD1. The source material was CD4+ or CD8+ T cells sorted from blood, sampled in a trial of the OX40 agonist ivuxolimab. The receptor comes from an adult with an advanced solid tumor such as melanoma, head and neck, liver or kidney cancer. CDR3 nucleotide sequence: TGTGCCAGCACTTCCGGGACAGCGACACAAGAGACCCAGTACTTC. Translation: CASTSGTATQETQYF.